These 3 T cell receptor beta chains originate from one sample sequenced in a study of T-cell reconstitution after alpha-beta-depleted transplantation in children. Unique molecular identifiers were incorporated when the TCRbeta library was constructed. TCRdb called the PCR reads again in MiXCR, with one record for every CDR3 protein. The sample carries about 340,000 distinct CDR3 sequences, under 13% recorded once. The sequences come from PBMCs from the stem cell graft donor, collected from the stem cell graft. Receptors were obtained from a human donor who donated a stem cell graft to a child with acute lymphoblastic leukemia.

This clonotype was detected a few times. The chain is built from TRBV6-4 and TRBJ2-6; perhaps TRBD2 as D (5 bases). Germline loops: CDR1 MRHNA, CDR2 SNTAGT. The V and J ends lost 2 bases and 3 bases respectively, with 5 bases between them. The CDR3 contains 14 residues. In nucleotides, the CDR3 is TGTGCCAGCAGTGACGCGGGTGGGGCCAACGTCCTGACTTTC. Protein sequence: CASSDAGGANVLTF.

Points on this clonotype: At one of its ends the junction is not consistent with the germline gene, which may arise from a read error. V and J are TRBV11-2 and TRBJ2-2; D unclear. The germline V gene encodes CDR1 SGHAT and CDR2 FQNNGV. The CDR3 runs 13 residues. For the CDR3, the DNA is TGTGCCAGCAGCCCCGCGAACGCCGGGGAGCTGTTTTTT. It is translated as CASSPANAGELFF.

This clonotype has only a few counts. The genes are TRBV6-1 and TRBJ2-3; possibly TRBD2 for D (6 bases). V lost 5 bases and J 5 bases, leaving 17 bases between the germline ends. The CDR3 runs to 15 residues. CDR1 is MNHNS and CDR2 is SASEGT in the germline V gene. This CDR3 is CASSRKTRGKDTQYF. As DNA, the CDR3 is TGTGCCAGCAGTCGAAAGACTAGGGGTAAAGATACGCAGTATTTT.